The source of this T cell receptor (beta chain) is a study of PD-L1 blockade in urothelial cancer. About the study: Male sex and bladder-origin urothelial cancer were recorded for twenty-five of 29 patients. Blood analysis was done at 3 weeks (second dose) and 6 weeks after treatment began.

Comment on this clone: Its antigen is still unknown. One junction end disagrees with the germline gene, perhaps due to a read error.

Findings of the study overall: Larger 3-week expansion of tumor-associated blood clones was seen in durable-benefit patients.

Using immunoSEQ multiplex PCR, the repertoire was profiled, and TCRdb retains in-frame clones only, with some absent. The sample records 45,000 to 60,000 clones, 85% being singletons. Time point described: pretreatment peripheral blood. Samples were collected from each patient before treatment and during treatment. Each patient gave between 1 and 8 of them in total. The CDR3 is 14 amino acids. Germline CDR1 and CDR2: SGHTA and FQGTGA. The sample in question was PBMCs, obtained around atezolizumab (anti-PD-L1) treatment. The origin of this receptor is a man between 65 and 85 years old with urothelial cancer. The chain joins TRBV7-3 to TRBJ2-2; 11 nucleotides align to TRBD2. CDR3 in DNA: TGTGCCAGCACCTTAGCGGGAGGGCCCGGGGAGCTGTTTTTT. It encodes CASTLAGGPGELFF.